These 26 T cell receptor beta chains were all obtained from the same sample, sequenced in a study of blood T cell repertoires in COVID-19. The data were produced by immunoSEQ multiplex PCR, yet TCRdb's version contains in-frame clones alone and is incomplete. The data contain 250,000 or so clones, 84% of them singletons. Sequenced sample: PBMCs or T cells enriched from blood (not recorded which). These receptors all stem from a man between 60 and 70 years old who had recovered from COVID-19.

The chain uses TRBV2 and TRBJ1-5; the D gene is possibly TRBD1 (5 bases). The CDR3 contains 14 residues. Germline V CDR1 and CDR2: SNHLY, FYNNEI. V lost 0 bases to trimming and J lost 4 bases, with 7 bases between them. The CDR3 DNA is TGTGCCAGCAGTGAAGCGACAGAAAATCAGCCCCAGCATTTT. Amino acid sequence: CASSEATENQPQHF.

The chain couples TRBV7-9 to TRBJ1-6; 7 bases are a match to TRBD1. CDR1 and CDR2 from the germline V gene are SEHNR and FQNEAQ (reference sequence). The CDR3 totals 14 residues. Trimming cost V 4 bases and J 6 bases; bases outside gene matches: 3. In DNA, the CDR3 is TGTGCCAGCAGCTCGGGACAGTCTAATTCACCCCTCCACTTT. It translates to CASSSGQSNSPLHF.

V is TRBV18 and J is TRBJ2-1; 9 bases line up with TRBD1. From germline, CDR1 is KGHSH and CDR2 LQKENI. This CDR3 has 15 amino acids. Unmatched junction bases numbered 6, after V lost 5 bases and J lost 4 bases. CDR3 sequence (DNA): TGTGCCAGCTCAACCCGGGACAGGGATTACAATGAGCAGTTCTTC. Translated: CASSTRDRDYNEQFF.

This clone was counted a single time. The J gene is TRBJ2-7, the V gene TRBV13; perhaps TRBD2 as D (7 bases). The germline CDR1 and CDR2 sequences are PRHDT and FYEKMQ (reference sequence). The CDR3 has 13 residues. V was shortened by 5 bases and J by 3 bases, with 11 bases between the two germline ends. CDR3 nucleotide sequence: TGTGCCAGCAGCGAGCGGGACAACTACGAGCAGTACTTC. It translates to CASSERDNYEQYF.

This chain connects TRBV5-1 to TRBJ1-2, with TRBD1 matching over 8 bases. The ends lost 4 bases at V and 3 bases at J; junction bases unmatched: 8. Germline V gene sequence: CDR1 SGHRS, CDR2 YFSETQ. The CDR3 loop spans 15 amino acids. Here the CDR3 DNA reads TGCGCCAGCAGCCCGTTGCAGGGGGCGGACTATGGCTACACCTTC. Translated, it gives CASSPLQGADYGYTF.

The J gene is TRBJ2-7, the V gene TRBV5-1, with 9 positions matching TRBD1. The CDR3 spans 14 residues. CDR1 and CDR2 (germline): SGHRS, YFSETQ. With 4 bases clipped from V and 4 bases from J, the junction kept 6 bases outside the gene matches. CDR3 DNA: TGCGCCAGCAGCGAAGGACAGGGGCCGTACGAGCAGTACTTC. Amino acid sequence: CASSEGQGPYEQYF.

The chain uses TRBV10-3 and TRBJ1-5; 10 bases are shared with TRBD1. J lost 0 bases, V lost 3 bases, and 5 bases had no gene match. In germline, CDR1 is ENHRY, CDR2 SYGVKD. This CDR3 region has 17 residues. This chain's CDR3 is CAISDGTGAYSNQPQHF. The CDR3 bases are TGTGCCATCAGTGATGGGACAGGGGCTTATAGCAATCAGCCCCAGCATTTT.

This sequence joins TRBV6-6 and TRBJ1-1; 8 nucleotides agree with TRBD1. The CDR3 consists of 16 residues. J lost 0 bases, V lost 6 bases, and 9 bases had no gene match. The V gene's germline CDR1 is MNHNY and CDR2 SVGAGI (reference sequence). CDR3 amino acids: CASSRGTGVMNTEAFF. Here the CDR3 DNA reads TGTGCCAGCAGCCGCGGGACAGGCGTCATGAACACTGAAGCTTTCTTT.

The chain has TRBV7-2 and TRBJ1-3; D is possibly TRBD1 (5 bases). Germline CDR1 SGHTA, CDR2 FQGNSA. The V end lost 4 bases, the J end lost 0 bases, and 10 bases lay between the germline ends. The CDR3 has 15 amino acids. The chain's CDR3 is CASSSGGLSGNTIYF. The CDR3 coding sequence is TGTGCCAGCAGCTCGGGGGGTCTCTCTGGAAACACCATATATTTT.

The V gene is TRBV5-1, the J gene TRBJ2-1, with 12 bases fitting TRBD1. Germline trimming cut 1 base from V and 9 bases from J; bases unmatched to any gene: 11. This CDR3 contains 17 residues. Germline V gene data show CDR1 as SGHRS and CDR2 as YFSETQ. CDR3 DNA sequence: TGCGCCAGCAGCTTGTCCACCCGGGACAGGGGGCTCAGTGAGCAGTTCTTC. Translating it yields CASSLSTRDRGLSEQFF.

This rearrangement joins TRBV7-9 to TRBJ1-1; possibly TRBD1 for D (6 bases). Trimming pared 1 base from V and 2 bases from J, leaving 14 bases between. The V gene's germline CDR1 is SEHNR and CDR2 FQNEAQ (reference sequence). The CDR3 loop spans 16 amino acids. CDR3: CASSLVAGQRNTEAFF. CDR3 DNA: TGTGCCAGCAGCTTAGTGGCTGGACAGAGAAACACTGAAGCTTTCTTT.

This clone was observed a few times. The chain links TRBV5-1 to TRBJ1-2, with D possibly matching TRBD1 (5 bases). Germline CDR1 reads SGHRS; CDR2 reads YFSETQ. V lost 0 bases and J lost 5, with 8 bases in between. The CDR3 is 13 amino acids. CDR3 DNA sequence: TGCGCCAGCAGCTTGGACCAGGGATATGGCTACACCTTC. Residues: CASSLDQGYGYTF.

In its sample, this clone was seen once. The chain couples TRBV7-2 to TRBJ2-1; 7 nucleotides line up with TRBD1. The CDR3 consists of 16 residues. Germline V gives CDR1 SGHTA, CDR2 FQGNSA. V lost 5 bases, J lost 6 bases, and 13 bases stayed unmatched. CDR3 bases: TGTGCCAGCAGCCCCCGTGGGACAGCTGAGGCCAATGAGCAGTTCTTC. Its protein is CASSPRGTAEANEQFF.

V and J are TRBV7-6 and TRBJ1-2; possibly TRBD1 for D (6 bases). Germline CDR1 reads SGHVS; CDR2 reads FNYEAQ. V was trimmed by 1 base and J by 1 base, leaving 10 bases between them. The CDR3 is 15 amino acids. CDR3 amino acids: CASSLDLDSNYGYTF. The CDR3 nucleotides read TGTGCCAGCAGCTTAGACCTGGACAGTAACTATGGCTACACCTTC.

The V call is TRBV18, the J call TRBJ2-1; D may be TRBD2 (5 bases). Trimming left V 0 bases short and J 8 bases short, with 8 bases between. Looked up from germline, CDR1 is KGHSH and CDR2 is LQKENI. The CDR3 contains 13 residues. CDR3 DNA sequence: TGTGCCAGCTCACCACCCGAGGGATATGAGCAGTTCTTC. As protein: CASSPPEGYEQFF. Full variable domain (rest looked up from reference TRBV18 and TRBJ2-1): NAGVMQNPRHLVRRRGQEARLRCSPMKGHSHVYWYRQLPEEGLKFMVYLQKENIIDESGMPKERFSAEFPKEGPSILRIQQVVRGDSAAYFCASSPPEGYEQFFGPGTRLTVL.

The genes are TRBV6-5 and TRBJ1-5; D gene uncertain. This CDR3 region has 14 residues. From germline, CDR1 is MNHEY and CDR2 SVGAGI. V lost 4 bases and J lost 0, with 7 bases in between. This CDR3 reads CASSSDTSNQPQHF. Here the CDR3 DNA reads TGTGCCAGCAGTTCCGACACTAGCAATCAGCCCCAGCATTTT.

V is TRBV5-1 and J is TRBJ1-4, with D perhaps TRBD1 (6 bases). The germline gives CDR1 SGHRS, CDR2 YFSETQ. Trimming stripped 4 bases from V and 0 bases from J, with 19 bases between. The CDR3 contains 18 residues. CDR3 bases: TGCGCCAGCAGCGCCAAGAGGGGGGGGACGGCAACTAATGAAAAACTGTTTTTT. Translated, it gives CASSAKRGGTATNEKLFF. Full variable domain (outside the CDR3, taken from reference TRBV5-1 and TRBJ1-4): KAGVTQTPRYLIKTRGQQVTLSCSPISGHRSVSWYQQTPGQGLQFLFEYFSETQRNKGNFPGRFSGRQFSNSRSEMNVSTLELGDSALYLCASSAKRGGTATNEKLFFGSGTQLSVL.

The chain employs TRBV7-6 and TRBJ2-5; 8 nucleotides line up with TRBD1. CDR1 and CDR2 from the germline V gene are SGHVS and FNYEAQ. Trimming at V came to 1 base and at J to 6 bases, leaving 7 bases not matched to a gene. The CDR3 length is 15 residues. The CDR3 bases are TGTGCCAGCAGCTTAGGTCAGGGGGCGAGTCAGACCCAGTACTTC. This sequence encodes CASSLGQGASQTQYF.

The chain carries TRBV9 and TRBJ1-2; 8 nucleotides line up with TRBD1. The V and J ends lost 1 base and 2 bases, in that order; junction bases with no gene match: 1. The CDR3 contains 14 residues. Germline CDR1 SGDLS, CDR2 YYNGEE. CDR3 in DNA: TGTGCCAGCAGCGTAACAGGGGGGAACTATGGCTACACCTTC. Translated: CASSVTGGNYGYTF.

This chain connects TRBV9 to TRBJ1-3; TRBD1 is a possible D gene (5 bases). The CDR3 sequence is 14 residues long. V dropped 7 bases and J dropped 3 bases, with 14 bases sitting between them. The germline CDR1 and CDR2 sequences are SGDLS and YYNGEE. For the CDR3, the DNA is TGTGCCAGCGCCCCTGCGGGGGATGGAAACACCATATATTTT. As protein: CASAPAGDGNTIYF.

In its sample, this clone ranks as medium-sized. V and J are TRBV9 and TRBJ1-4; TRBD1 aligns across 8 bases. Germline CDR1 and CDR2: SGDLS and YYNGEE. Trimming took 3 bases from V and 8 from J; bases not matched to a gene: 9. The length of the CDR3 is 15 residues. The CDR3 DNA reads as TGTGCCAGCAGCGCATCAGGGGGCATGGGCGAAAAACTGTTTTTT. Its protein is CASSASGGMGEKLFF. Looking up the rest from reference TRBV9 and TRBJ1-4 gives the full variable domain: DSGVTQTPKHLITATGQRVTLRCSPRSGDLSVYWYQQSLDQGLQFLIQYYNGEERAKGNILERFSAQQFPDLHSELNLSSLELGDSALYFCASSASGGMGEKLFFGSGTQLSVL.

J is TRBJ1-2 and V is TRBV5-8; D not certain. Trimming removed 4 bases at V and 2 bases at J, with 12 bases between. The CDR3 extends over 14 amino acids. Germline assignment: CDR1 SGHTS and CDR2 YDEGEE. This chain's CDR3 is CASSRPAVNYGYTF. CDR3 DNA sequence: TGTGCCAGCAGCCGGCCAGCGGTAAACTATGGCTACACCTTC.

This chain connects TRBV7-9 to TRBJ2-7; maybe TRBD2 (7 bases). This CDR3 is built from 14 residues. The ends were cut back, 3 bases at V and 2 bases at J, with 11 bases in the middle. CDR1 and CDR2 (germline): SEHNR, FQNEAQ (reference sequence). For the CDR3, the DNA is TGTGCCAGCAGCTTGGGGAGGGGGACCTACGAGCAGTACTTC. This sequence encodes CASSLGRGTYEQYF.

This chain uses TRBV5-4 with TRBJ1-4, with D maybe TRBD1 (5 bases). The CDR3 extends over 14 amino acids. V dropped 2 bases and J dropped 5 bases, with 10 bases sitting between them. Germline lookup yields CDR1 SGHNT and CDR2 YYREEE (reference sequence). This CDR3 is CASSFGEGNEKLFF. CDR3 nucleotides: TGTGCCAGCAGCTTCGGGGAGGGGAATGAAAAACTGTTTTTT. Full variable domain (outside the CDR3, taken from reference TRBV5-4 and TRBJ1-4): ETGVTQSPTHLIKTRGQQVTLRCSSQSGHNTVSWYQQALGQGPQFIFQYYREEENGRGNFPPRFSGLQFPNYSSELNVNALELDDSALYLCASSFGEGNEKLFFGSGTQLSVL.

V is TRBV7-6 and J is TRBJ2-5, with 7 bases that match TRBD1. Per germline, CDR1 SGHVS and CDR2 FNYEAQ. Trimming at V came to 6 bases and at J to 3 bases, leaving 10 bases not matched to a gene. CDR3 length: 15 amino acids. In DNA, the CDR3 is TGTGCCAGCAGGAGAGGGGGCAGGCGGGAAGAGACCCAGTACTTC. Its protein is CASRRGGRREETQYF.

The V call is TRBV21-1, the J call TRBJ1-1. TRBV21-1 is an annotated pseudogene. The CDR3 is 15 amino acids. The CDR3 loop reads CASSVTWWGDTEAFF. CDR3 DNA: TGTGCCAGCAGCGTTACGTGGTGGGGGGACACTGAAGCTTTCTTT.